These 17 T cell receptor beta chains share one sample of origin, sequenced in a study of blood T cell repertoires in COVID-19. Assay: immunoSEQ multiplex PCR; the TCRdb copy retains only in-frame clones and omits some. The data show about 120,000 clones, about 72% seen once. Sequencing was carried out using peripheral blood. Every receptor here comes from a woman aged 60-75 years with acute or convalescent COVID-19.

This clone occurred a few times. V is TRBV27 and J is TRBJ1-1; the match to TRBD1 covers 7 bases. V lost 3 bases to trimming and J lost 8 bases; unmatched junction nucleotides: 6. The CDR3 loop spans 13 amino acids. CDR1 is MNHEY and CDR2 is SMNVEV in the germline V gene (reference sequence). CDR3 residues: CASSFSRDSEAFF. The CDR3 nucleotides read TGTGCCAGCAGTTTCAGCCGGGACAGCGAAGCTTTCTTT.

The gene calls are TRBV19 and TRBJ1-2; D is perhaps TRBD1 (6 bases). The CDR3 contains 16 residues. Trimming shortened V by 9 bases and J by 4 bases, and 24 bases separated the two germline ends. The germline gives CDR1 LNHDA, CDR2 SQIVND (reference sequence). The CDR3 reads CASRRPGGGGSYGYTF. The DNA for the CDR3 is TGTGCCAGCAGAAGGCCCGGGGGCGGGGGGAGCTATGGCTACACCTTC.

The chain carries TRBV3-1 (or the pseudogene TRBV3-2) and TRBJ1-1, with TRBD1 matching over 8 bases. V was pared by 4 bases and J by 3 bases, with 4 bases of the junction left unmatched. The germline V gene encodes CDR1 LGHDT and CDR2 YNNKEL (reference sequence). This CDR3 has 14 amino acids. CDR3 DNA: TGTGCCAGCAGCCCCGGGACAGGATACACTGAAGCTTTCTTT. This codes for CASSPGTGYTEAFF.

The V call is TRBV3-1 (or the pseudogene TRBV3-2), the J call TRBJ1-2, with D perhaps TRBD1 (5 bases). V dropped 1 base and J dropped 2 bases, with 8 bases sitting between them. This CDR3 is built from 14 residues. Germline CDR1 and CDR2: LGHDT and YNNKEL (reference sequence). DNA for the CDR3: TGTGCCAGCAGCCAAGGGGGCAGAAACTATGGCTACACCTTC. This codes for CASSQGGRNYGYTF.

The V and J genes are TRBV7-2 and TRBJ2-3, with a tentative D call TRBD2 (7 bases). CDR3 size: 16 residues. Trimming left V 1 base short and J 1 base short, with 12 bases between. The V gene's germline CDR1 is SGHTA and CDR2 FQGNSA. The CDR3 loop reads CASSLVGGAGTDTQYF. The CDR3, as DNA: TGTGCCAGCAGCTTAGTTGGGGGGGCAGGCACAGATACGCAGTATTTT.

This chain connects TRBV6-5 to TRBJ1-6; D might be TRBD1 (6 bases). Germline CDR1 MNHEY, CDR2 SVGAGI. V was cut by 0 bases and J by 2 bases, with 8 bases left in between. The CDR3 loop spans 16 amino acids. CDR3 nucleotides: TGTGCCAGCAGTTACTCACAGGGAACCTATAATTCACCCCTCCACTTT. Its protein is CASSYSQGTYNSPLHF.

The chain employs TRBV5-8 and TRBJ1-2, with a tentative D call TRBD1 (5 bases). The V and J ends lost 1 base and 9 bases respectively, with 19 bases between them. The CDR3 consists of 15 residues. Looked up from germline, CDR1 is SGHTS and CDR2 is YDEGEE. In nucleotides, the CDR3 is TGTGCCAGCAGCTTGTTGACAGAGGTAGTTGATCGCTACACCTTC. Protein product: CASSLLTEVVDRYTF.

This sequence joins TRBV19 and TRBJ1-5; the D is unclear. This CDR3 has 15 residues. Germline CDR1 reads LNHDA; CDR2 reads SQIVND (reference sequence). The ends were cut back, 7 bases at V and 4 bases at J, with 17 bases in the middle. CDR3 sequence: CASKVPGLDNQPQHF. The DNA of the CDR3 is TGTGCCAGTAAAGTGCCGGGGTTAGATAATCAGCCCCAGCATTTT.

This clone was picked up a small number of times. The chain uses TRBV29-1 and TRBJ2-7; 8 nucleotides align to TRBD1. V trimming: 6 bases; J trimming: 2 bases; junction bases outside the gene matches: 3. From germline, CDR1 is SQVTM and CDR2 ANQGSEA. The CDR3 consists of 12 residues. This CDR3 is CSVRQGTYEQYF. In nucleotides, the CDR3 is TGCAGCGTACGACAGGGGACCTACGAGCAGTACTTC.

This clone showed up just a few times. V and J are TRBV25-1 and TRBJ2-1, with TRBD2 matching over 11 bases. Germline CDR1 reads MGHDK; CDR2 reads SYGVNS. The CDR3 loop spans 18 amino acids. V was clipped by 2 bases and J by 8 bases; unmatched bases: 14. CDR3 bases: TGTGCCAGCAGTGAAGATATAACCCCTAGCGGGGGGCCGTATGAGCAGTTCTTC. Its protein product is CASSEDITPSGGPYEQFF.

J is TRBJ2-5 and V is TRBV12-3 or TRBV12-4, with D tentatively TRBD1 (5 bases). Trimming took off 6 bases at V and 5 bases at J, with 13 bases between the two ends. This CDR3 has 13 amino acids. As DNA, the CDR3 is TGTGCCAGCAGGCCCAGGGCTGCGGAGACCCAGTACTTC. Protein: CASRPRAAETQYF.

This chain links TRBV28 with TRBJ2-7; 7 bases are a match to TRBD1. The length of the CDR3 is 13 residues. The germline V gene encodes CDR1 MDHEN and CDR2 SYDVKM. The V and J ends lost 9 bases and 4 bases, in that order; junction bases with no gene match: 9. In DNA, the CDR3 is TGTGCCAGTAGCAGGGGGAGAAGTTACGAGCAGTACTTC. As protein: CASSRGRSYEQYF.

This chain joins TRBV29-1 and TRBJ2-7, with D possibly being TRBD1 (5 bases). The germline V and J ends were trimmed by 5 bases and 6 bases, with 17 bases remaining between them. The germline gives CDR1 SQVTM, CDR2 ANQGSEA. The CDR3 has 13 amino acids. CDR3 region: CSVRRRQDSEQYF. The CDR3 nucleotides are TGCAGCGTTCGCCGACGCCAAGACAGCGAGCAGTACTTC.

This clone was seen once. The chain is built from TRBV2 and TRBJ2-7, with 10 bases aligning to TRBD2. The V gene end was trimmed by 8 bases and the J gene end by 2 bases; junction bases not matched to a gene: 9. From germline, CDR1 is SNHLY and CDR2 FYNNEI. The CDR3 is 15 amino acids. The CDR3 nucleotides are TGTGCCAGCCACCGAGCGGGGGGGGCTGCCTACGAGCAGTACTTC. The encoded protein is CASHRAGGAAYEQYF.

The chain links TRBV27 to TRBJ2-5, with D tentatively TRBD2 (6 bases). CDR3 length: 14 residues. The germline V and J ends were trimmed by 4 bases and 1 base, with 10 bases remaining between them. Germline CDR1 is MNHEY and CDR2 is SMNVEV (reference sequence). This CDR3 reads CASSWGVGQETQYF. The CDR3 nucleotides read TGTGCCAGCAGTTGGGGGGTCGGCCAAGAGACCCAGTACTTC.

The chain recombines TRBV12-2 with TRBJ2-7; the table gives TRBD1 as D, unverified against the DNA. TRBV12-2 is deemed a pseudogene. This CDR3 is built from 14 residues. The CDR3 nucleotides read TGTGCAAGTCGCCCCCCGGGACAGGTCTACGAGCAGTACTTC. This gives the protein CASRPPGQVYEQYF.

This clone was counted between two and nine times. The V gene is TRBV14, the J gene TRBJ1-1; 10 bases are a match to TRBD1. Germline lookup yields CDR1 SGHDN and CDR2 FVKESK. There are 16 residues in the CDR3. Trimming took 1 base from V and 7 from J; bases not matched to a gene: 9. CDR3 sequence (DNA): TGTGCCAGCAGCCAAGGCGGAAGGGGACAGGGGCTTGAAGCTTTCTTT. This codes for CASSQGGRGQGLEAFF.